The clone carrying this TCR beta chain occurred many times. Its antigen is as yet unknown. Relative to the germline gene, one junction end is altered; a read error may explain this. Germline lookup yields CDR1 SSHAT and CDR2 FNYEAQ (reference sequence). CDR3 size: 15 residues. The sample originates from a study of T cells after yellow fever vaccination. Overall study: Libraries from low-cell-number fractions were prepared with the SMART-Seq v4 Ultra Low Input RNA kit. General study findings and limits: After the booster, 96% of CD4 and more than 85% of CD8 primary-response clones were re-detected.

The 5'RACE template-switching step produced TCR cDNA and added a universal primer site and UMIs. MiXCR, applied by TCRdb to the 5' RACE reads, yields one record per CDR3 protein. The sample lists about 200,000 distinct CDR3 sequences, approximately 3% seen once, with under 3.5% in the top ten. The chain couples TRBV7-7 to TRBJ2-3, with 8 bases matching TRBD1. This sample comprised CD4+ T cells sorted from PBMCs, obtained 10 days after the yellow fever booster vaccination. The source of this sequence is a young man who received the YFV17D yellow fever vaccine. CDR3 nucleotides: TGTGCTAGCAGCTCGAACACAGGGGGAACAGATACGCAGTATTTT. Translated: CASSSNTGGTDTQYF.